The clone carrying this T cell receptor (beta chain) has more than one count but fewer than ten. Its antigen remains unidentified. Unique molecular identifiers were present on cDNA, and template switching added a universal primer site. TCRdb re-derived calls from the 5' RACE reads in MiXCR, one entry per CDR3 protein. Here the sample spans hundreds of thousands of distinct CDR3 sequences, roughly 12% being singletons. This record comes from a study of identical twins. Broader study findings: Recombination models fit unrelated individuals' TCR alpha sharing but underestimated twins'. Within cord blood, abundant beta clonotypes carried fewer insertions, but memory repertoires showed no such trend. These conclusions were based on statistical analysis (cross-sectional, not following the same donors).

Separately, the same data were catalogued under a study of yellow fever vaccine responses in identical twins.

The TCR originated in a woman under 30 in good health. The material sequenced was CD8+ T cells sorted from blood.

The CDR3 DNA sequence: TGTGCCAGCAGCTTTGTGGGACGGGCCTACGAGCAGTACGTC. It codes for CASSFVGRAYEQYV. This rearrangement joins TRBV5-6 to TRBJ2-7; D assignment may be TRBD1 or TRBD2 (5 bases each). CDR3 length: 14 residues. Germline V lookup: CDR1 SGHDT, CDR2 YYEEEE. V shed 2 bases and J shed 2 bases, with 11 bases lying between them.